The text below deals with one TCR beta chain. In the study's own analysis: The assay estimated nucleated cells by amplifying reference gene primers. TCRdb's copy holds only in-frame clones and misses some; the assay was immunoSEQ multiplex PCR. The V and J calls and clone size are taken from that table; D and trimming were inferred from the DNA. The data hold approximately 120,000 clones, with 83% observed a single time. This record belongs to a study of blood T cell repertoires in COVID-19. For the study at large: The origin of the acute and convalescent COVID-19 samples was the United States, Italy and Spain.

This TCR was recovered from a young man who had recovered from COVID-19. The sequencing input was PBMCs or T cells enriched from blood (not recorded which).

This CDR3 is CASSYAPAGYGYTF. The CDR3 nucleotides read TGTGCCAGCAGTTACGCTCCGGCGGGCTATGGCTACACCTTC. The chain has TRBV6-5 and TRBJ1-2; no clear D gene. Germline-derived CDR1 and CDR2 are MNHEY and SVGAGI. The CDR3 has 14 amino acids. Trimming shortened V by 2 bases and J by 4 bases, and 11 bases separated the two germline ends.